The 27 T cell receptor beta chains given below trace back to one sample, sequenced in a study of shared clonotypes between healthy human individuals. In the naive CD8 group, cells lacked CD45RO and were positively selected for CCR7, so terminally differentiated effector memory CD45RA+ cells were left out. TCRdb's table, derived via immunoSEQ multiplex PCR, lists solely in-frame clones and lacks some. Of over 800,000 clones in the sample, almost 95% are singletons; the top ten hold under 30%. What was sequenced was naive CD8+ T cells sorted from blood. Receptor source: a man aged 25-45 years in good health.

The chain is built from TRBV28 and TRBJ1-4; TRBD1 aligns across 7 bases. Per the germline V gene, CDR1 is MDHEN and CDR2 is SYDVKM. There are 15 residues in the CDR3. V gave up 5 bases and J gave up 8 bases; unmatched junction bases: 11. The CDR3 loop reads CASSPGQVLSEKLFF. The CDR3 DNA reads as TGTGCCAGCAGTCCCGGACAGGTCCTATCCGAAAAACTGTTTTTT.

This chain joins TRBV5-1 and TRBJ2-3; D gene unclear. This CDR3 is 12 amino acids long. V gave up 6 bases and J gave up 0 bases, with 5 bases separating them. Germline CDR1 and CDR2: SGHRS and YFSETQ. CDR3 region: CASTASTDTQYF. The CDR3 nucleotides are TGCGCCAGCACCGCTAGCACAGATACGCAGTATTTT.

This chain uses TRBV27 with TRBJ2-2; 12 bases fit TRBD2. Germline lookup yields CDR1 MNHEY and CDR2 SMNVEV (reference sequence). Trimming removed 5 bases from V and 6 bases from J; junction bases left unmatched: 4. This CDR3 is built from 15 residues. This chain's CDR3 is CASSLGLAGSGELFF. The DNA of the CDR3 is TGTGCCAGCAGTCTTGGACTAGCGGGATCCGGGGAGCTGTTTTTT.

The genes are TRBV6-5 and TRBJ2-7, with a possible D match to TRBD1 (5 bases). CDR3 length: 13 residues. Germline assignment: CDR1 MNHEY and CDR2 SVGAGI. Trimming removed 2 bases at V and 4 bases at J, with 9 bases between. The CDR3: CASSYGQPYEQYF. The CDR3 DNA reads TGTGCCAGCAGTTACGGACAACCATACGAGCAGTACTTC.

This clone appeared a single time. The CDR3 DNA sequence: TGTGCCAGTAGTGTATACCGGGACACCGCCTACGAGCAGTACTTC. Its translation: CASSVYRDTAYEQYF. V and J are TRBV19 and TRBJ2-7; possibly TRBD1 for D (6 bases). Trimming shortened V by 5 bases and J by 2 bases, and 16 bases separated the two germline ends. CDR3 length equals 15 residues. CDR1 and CDR2 (germline): LNHDA, SQIVND (reference sequence).

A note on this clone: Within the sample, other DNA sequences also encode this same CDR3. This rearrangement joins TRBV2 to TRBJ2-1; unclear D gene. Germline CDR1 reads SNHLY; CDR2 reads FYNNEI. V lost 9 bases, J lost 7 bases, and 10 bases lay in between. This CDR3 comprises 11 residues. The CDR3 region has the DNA TGTGCCAGTCCCGGTGGGAATGAGCAGTTCTTC. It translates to CASPGGNEQFF.

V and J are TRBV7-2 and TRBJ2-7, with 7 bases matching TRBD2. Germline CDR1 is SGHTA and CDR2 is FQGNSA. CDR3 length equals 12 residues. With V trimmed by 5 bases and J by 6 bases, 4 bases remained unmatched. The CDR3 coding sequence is TGTGCCAGCAGCACGGGACTATTCGAGCAGTACTTC. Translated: CASSTGLFEQYF.

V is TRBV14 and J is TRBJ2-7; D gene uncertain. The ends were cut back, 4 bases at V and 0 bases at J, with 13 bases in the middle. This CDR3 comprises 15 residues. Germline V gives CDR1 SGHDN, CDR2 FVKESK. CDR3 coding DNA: TGTGCCAGCAGCCCTTTTATGGACCGCTCCTACGAGCAGTACTTC. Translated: CASSPFMDRSYEQYF.

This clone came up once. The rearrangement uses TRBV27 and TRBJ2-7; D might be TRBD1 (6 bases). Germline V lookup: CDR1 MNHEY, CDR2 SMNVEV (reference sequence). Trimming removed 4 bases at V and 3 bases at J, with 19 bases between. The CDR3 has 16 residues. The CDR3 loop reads CASSYFAGDKRYEQYF. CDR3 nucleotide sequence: TGTGCCAGCAGTTATTTTGCCGGGGACAAGCGCTACGAGCAGTACTTC.

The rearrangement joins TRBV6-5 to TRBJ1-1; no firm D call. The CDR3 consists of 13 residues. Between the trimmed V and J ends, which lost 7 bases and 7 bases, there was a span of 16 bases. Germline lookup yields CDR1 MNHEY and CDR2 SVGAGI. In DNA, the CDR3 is TGTGCCAGCAACGAAATCCGAGGTGTTGAAGCTTTCTTT. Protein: CASNEIRGVEAFF.

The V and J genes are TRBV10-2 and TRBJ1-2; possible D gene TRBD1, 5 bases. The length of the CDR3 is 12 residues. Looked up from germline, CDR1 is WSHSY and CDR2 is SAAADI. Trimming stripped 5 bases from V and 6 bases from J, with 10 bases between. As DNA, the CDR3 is TGCGCCAGCAGTTTAGGGGTGGATGGCTACACCTTC. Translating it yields CASSLGVDGYTF.

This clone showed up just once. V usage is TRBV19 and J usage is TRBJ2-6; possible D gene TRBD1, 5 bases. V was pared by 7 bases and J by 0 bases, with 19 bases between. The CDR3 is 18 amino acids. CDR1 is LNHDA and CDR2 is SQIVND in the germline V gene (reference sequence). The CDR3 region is CASTRTIDPGSGANVLTF. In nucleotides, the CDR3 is TGTGCCAGTACCCGGACAATAGACCCCGGCTCTGGGGCCAACGTCCTGACTTTC. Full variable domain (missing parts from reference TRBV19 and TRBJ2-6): DGGITQSPKYLFRKEGQNVTLSCEQNLNHDAMYWYRQDPGQGLRLIYYSQIVNDFQKGDIAEGYSVSREKKESFPLTVTSAQKNPTAFYLCASTRTIDPGSGANVLTFGAGSRLTVL.

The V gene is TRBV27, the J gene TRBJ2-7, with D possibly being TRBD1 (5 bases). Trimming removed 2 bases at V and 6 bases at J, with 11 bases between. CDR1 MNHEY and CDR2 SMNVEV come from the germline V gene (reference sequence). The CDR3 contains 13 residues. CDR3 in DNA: TGTGCCAGCAGTTTAGAAACAGGCCTCGAGCAGTACTTC. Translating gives CASSLETGLEQYF.

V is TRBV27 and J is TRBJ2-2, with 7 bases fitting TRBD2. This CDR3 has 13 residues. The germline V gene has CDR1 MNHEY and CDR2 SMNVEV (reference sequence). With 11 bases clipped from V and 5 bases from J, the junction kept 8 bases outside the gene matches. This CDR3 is CAVGRVETGELFF. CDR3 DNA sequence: TGTGCCGTGGGGAGGGTTGAGACCGGGGAGCTGTTTTTT.

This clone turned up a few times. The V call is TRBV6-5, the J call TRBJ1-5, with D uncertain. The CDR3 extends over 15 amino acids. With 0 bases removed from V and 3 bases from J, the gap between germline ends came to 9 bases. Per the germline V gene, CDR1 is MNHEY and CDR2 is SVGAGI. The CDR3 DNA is TGTGCCAGCAGTTACTCATCTGGGGACAATCAGCCCCAGCATTTT. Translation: CASSYSSGDNQPQHF.

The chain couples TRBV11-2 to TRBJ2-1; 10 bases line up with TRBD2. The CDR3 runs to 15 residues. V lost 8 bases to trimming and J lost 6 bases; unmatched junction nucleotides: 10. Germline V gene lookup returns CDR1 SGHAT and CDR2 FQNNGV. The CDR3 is CASGDSGLASNEQFF. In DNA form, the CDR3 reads TGTGCCAGCGGCGACTCGGGACTAGCGAGCAATGAGCAGTTCTTC. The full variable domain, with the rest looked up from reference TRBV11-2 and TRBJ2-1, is EAGVAQSPRYKIIEKRQSVAFWCNPISGHATLYWYQQILGQGPKLLIQFQNNGVVDDSQLPKDRFSAERLKGVDSTLKIQPAKLEDSAVYLCASGDSGLASNEQFFGPGTRLTVL.

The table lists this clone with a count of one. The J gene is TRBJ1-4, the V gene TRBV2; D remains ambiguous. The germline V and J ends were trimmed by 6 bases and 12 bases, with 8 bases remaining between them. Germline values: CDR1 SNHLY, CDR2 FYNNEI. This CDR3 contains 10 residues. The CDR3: CASRGRELFF. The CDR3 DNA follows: TGTGCCAGCAGAGGTAGAGAACTGTTTTTT.

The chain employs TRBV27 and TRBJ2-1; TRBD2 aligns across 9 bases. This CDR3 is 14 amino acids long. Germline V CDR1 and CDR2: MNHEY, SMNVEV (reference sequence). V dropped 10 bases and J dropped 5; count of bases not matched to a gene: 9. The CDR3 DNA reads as TGTGCCACCCGGGCGGCGGGAGGGAACAATGAGCAGTTCTTC. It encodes CATRAAGGNNEQFF.

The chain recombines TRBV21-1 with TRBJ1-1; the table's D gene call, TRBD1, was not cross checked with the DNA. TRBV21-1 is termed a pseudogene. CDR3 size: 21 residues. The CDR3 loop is CASSKRDLVRDRGNMYTEAFF. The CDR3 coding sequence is TGTGCCAGCAGCAAAAGGGACCTTGTTCGGGACAGGGGTAACATGTACACTGAAGCTTTCTTT.

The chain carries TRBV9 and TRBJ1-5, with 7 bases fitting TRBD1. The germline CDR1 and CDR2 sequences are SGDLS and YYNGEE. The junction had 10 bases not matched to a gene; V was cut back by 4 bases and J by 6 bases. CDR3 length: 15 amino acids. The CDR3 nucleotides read TGTGCCAGCAGCTCCCGGGACAGCTCCAGTCAGCCCCAGCATTTT. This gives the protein CASSSRDSSSQPQHF.

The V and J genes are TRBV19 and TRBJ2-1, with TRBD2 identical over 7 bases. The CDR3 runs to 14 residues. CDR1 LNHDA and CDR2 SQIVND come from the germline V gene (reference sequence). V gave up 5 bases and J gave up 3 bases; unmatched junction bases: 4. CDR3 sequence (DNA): TGTGCCAGTAGTCTAGCGGAGCTCTACAATGAGCAGTTCTTC. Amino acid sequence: CASSLAELYNEQFF.

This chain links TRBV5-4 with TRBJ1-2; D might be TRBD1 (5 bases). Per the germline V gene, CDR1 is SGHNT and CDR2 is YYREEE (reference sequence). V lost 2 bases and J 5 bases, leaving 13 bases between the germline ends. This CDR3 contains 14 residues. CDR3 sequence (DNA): TGTGCCAGCAGCTTCACCGGGACGGTTTATGGCTACACCTTC. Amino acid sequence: CASSFTGTVYGYTF.

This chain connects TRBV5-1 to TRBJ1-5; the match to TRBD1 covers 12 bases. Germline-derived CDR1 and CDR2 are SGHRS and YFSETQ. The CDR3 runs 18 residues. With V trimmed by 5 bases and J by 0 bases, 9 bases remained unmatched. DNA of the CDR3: TGCGCCAGCAGGGCCGGGACAGGGGGCGGACATAGCAATCAGCCCCAGCATTTT. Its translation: CASRAGTGGGHSNQPQHF.

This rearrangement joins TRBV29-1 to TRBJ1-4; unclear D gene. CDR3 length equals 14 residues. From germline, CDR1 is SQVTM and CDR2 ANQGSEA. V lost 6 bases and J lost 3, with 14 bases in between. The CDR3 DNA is TGCAGCGTCCAAACTCCCGGATCTAATGAAAAACTGTTTTTT. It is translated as CSVQTPGSNEKLFF.

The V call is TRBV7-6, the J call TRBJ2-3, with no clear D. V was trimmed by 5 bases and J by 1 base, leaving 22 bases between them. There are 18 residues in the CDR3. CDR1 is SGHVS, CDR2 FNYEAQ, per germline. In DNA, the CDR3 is TGTGCCAGCAGCCCAACTCCTTACGTGTTGGTAGGCACAGATACGCAGTATTTT. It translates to CASSPTPYVLVGTDTQYF.

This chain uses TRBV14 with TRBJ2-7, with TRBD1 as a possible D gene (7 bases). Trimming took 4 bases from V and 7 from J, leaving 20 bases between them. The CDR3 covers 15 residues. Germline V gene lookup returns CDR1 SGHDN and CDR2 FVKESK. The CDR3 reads CASSRSARGDTEQYF. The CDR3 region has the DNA TGTGCCAGCAGCCGTTCTGCCAGGGGGGATACGGAGCAGTACTTC.

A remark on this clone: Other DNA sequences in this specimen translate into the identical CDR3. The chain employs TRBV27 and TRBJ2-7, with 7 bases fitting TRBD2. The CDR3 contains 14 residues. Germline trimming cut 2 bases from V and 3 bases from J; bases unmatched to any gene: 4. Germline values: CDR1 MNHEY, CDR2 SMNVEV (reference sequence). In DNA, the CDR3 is TGTGCCAGCAGTTTAGGGCTAGCGGACTACGAGCAGTACTTC. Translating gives CASSLGLADYEQYF.